This T cell receptor (beta chain) was sequenced during a study of blood T cell repertoires in COVID-19. Study background: The origin of the acute and convalescent COVID-19 samples was the United States, Italy and Spain. T cells, B-cell-depleted T cells, or PBMCs provided the cDNA or gDNA that served as material.

The assay was immunoSEQ multiplex PCR, and TCRdb's table has in-frame clones only and misses some. The repertoire has 80,000 to 90,000 clones, roughly 88% of them found once; the top ten carry 3% to 3.5%. CDR1 and CDR2 (germline): LNHNV, YYDKDF (reference sequence). The CDR3 has 11 amino acids. V was clipped by 0 bases and J by 8 bases, with 2 bases between them. Patients at the Seattle site were enrolled during active infection and followed longitudinally. This chain links TRBV15 with TRBJ2-1, with no clear D. The sequence came from a woman older than 75 with COVID-19, enrolled during active disease. Sequencing was done on a sample of peripheral blood. This CDR3 is CATSRDYEQFF. The CDR3 DNA is TGTGCCACCAGCAGAGACTATGAGCAGTTCTTC.